The 9 T cell receptor beta chains in this list originate from one sample, sequenced in a study of blood T cells in healthy people across ages. Alongside a J-beta primer mix, a sample-barcoded 5' primer served in a second PCR lasting about 7 to 11 cycles. TCRdb ran MiXCR on the 5' RACE reads and lists one entry per CDR3 protein. The sample consists of about 640,000 distinct CDR3 sequences, about 54% of them appearing once. The sample consisted of blood. Receptors were obtained from a man between 60 and 75 years old in good health.

This chain joins TRBV5-1 and TRBJ2-1; 7 bases fit TRBD2. The CDR3 contains 13 residues. Germline V gene data show CDR1 as SGHRS and CDR2 as YFSETQ. V trimming: 4 bases; J trimming: 9 bases; junction bases outside the gene matches: 7. As DNA, the CDR3 is TGCGCCAGCAGCGTGGACGGGGGGAGTGAGCAGTTCTTC. It translates to CASSVDGGSEQFF.

This clonotype is a singleton in its sample. The rearrangement uses TRBV2 and TRBJ2-1, with 7 bases that match TRBD1. Germline V lookup: CDR1 SNHLY, CDR2 FYNNEI. This CDR3 spans 14 amino acids. V gave up 3 bases and J gave up 8 bases; unmatched junction bases: 7. The CDR3 DNA is TGTGCCAGCAGTGATAGACAGGGTAGAGATGAGCAGTTCTTC. Its translation is CASSDRQGRDEQFF.

The J gene is TRBJ2-7, the V gene TRBV6-5; 7 bases match TRBD1. Trimming at V came to 2 bases and at J to 4 bases, leaving 11 bases not matched to a gene. Germline CDR1 and CDR2: MNHEY and SVGAGI. The CDR3 runs 16 residues. CDR3 in amino acids: CASSYDDRAYGYEQYF. CDR3 DNA sequence: TGTGCCAGCAGTTACGATGACAGGGCTTATGGGTACGAGCAGTACTTC.

This clonotype was observed once. The rearrangement links TRBV3-1 to TRBJ2-5; D not certain. Trimming took 0 bases from V and 11 from J, leaving 22 bases between them. This CDR3 has 16 amino acids. Germline values: CDR1 LGHDT, CDR2 YNNKEL (reference sequence). CDR3 bases: TGTGCCAGCAGCCAAGATCTATACAGCTACTACAATGAGCAGTACTTC. Its protein product is CASSQDLYSYYNEQYF.

In this sample, this clonotype turned up a few times. The rearrangement links TRBV5-6 to TRBJ1-2, with TRBD1 matching over 7 bases. There are 13 residues in the CDR3. V shed 0 bases and J 8 bases; nucleotides not matched to a gene: 4. In germline, CDR1 is SGHDT, CDR2 YYEEEE. The DNA for the CDR3 is TGTGCCAGCAGCTTGGAGGACAGGTGGGGCTACACCTTC. It specifies CASSLEDRWGYTF.

This sequence joins TRBV2 and TRBJ2-7; TRBD2 is a possible D gene (6 bases). V lost 3 bases, J lost 3 bases, and 15 bases lay in between. Germline-derived CDR1 and CDR2 are SNHLY and FYNNEI. CDR3 length: 15 amino acids. CDR3 residues: CASSEEGPRIYEQYF. The CDR3 coding sequence is TGTGCCAGCAGTGAGGAGGGGCCTCGGATCTACGAGCAGTACTTC.

DNA of the CDR3: TGTGCCAGCATTAGAACAGGGACAAGGTCTAACTATGGCTACACCTTC. Translated, it gives CASIRTGTRSNYGYTF. V gene TRBV6-1 combines with J gene TRBJ1-2, with a weak D call TRBD1 (6 bases). The germline V and J ends were trimmed by 7 bases and 0 bases, with 18 bases remaining between them. This CDR3 spans 16 amino acids. Germline CDR1 and CDR2: MNHNS and SASEGT.

Only a few counts were recorded for this clonotype. CDR3 in DNA: TGTGCCAGCAGCTTAATTAGCTCCTATAATTCACCCCTCCACTTT. This translates into CASSLISSYNSPLHF. J is TRBJ1-6 and V is TRBV7-9; D not certain. The V end was cut by 2 bases, the J end by 0 bases, with 5 bases between. This CDR3 is 15 amino acids long. Looked up from germline, CDR1 is SEHNR and CDR2 is FQNEAQ (reference sequence).

This clonotype is a singleton in its sample. The J gene is TRBJ2-1, the V gene TRBV20-1; TRBD1 might be the D (6 bases). Germline V lookup: CDR1 DFQATT, CDR2 SNEGSKA (reference sequence). Trimming removed 0 bases at V and 6 bases at J, with 15 bases between. The CDR3 covers 15 residues. The CDR3 loop is CSARDHRAVVNEQFF. DNA of the CDR3: TGCAGTGCTAGAGACCACAGGGCCGTTGTCAATGAGCAGTTCTTC.